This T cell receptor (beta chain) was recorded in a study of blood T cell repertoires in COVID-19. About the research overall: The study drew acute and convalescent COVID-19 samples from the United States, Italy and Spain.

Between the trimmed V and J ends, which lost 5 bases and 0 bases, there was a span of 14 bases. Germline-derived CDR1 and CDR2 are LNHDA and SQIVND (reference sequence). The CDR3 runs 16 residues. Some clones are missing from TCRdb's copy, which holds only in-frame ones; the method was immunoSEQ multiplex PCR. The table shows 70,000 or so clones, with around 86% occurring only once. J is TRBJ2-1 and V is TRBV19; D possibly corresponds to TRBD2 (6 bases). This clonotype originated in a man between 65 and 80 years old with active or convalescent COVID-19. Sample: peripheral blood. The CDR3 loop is CASSVERRVSYNEQFF. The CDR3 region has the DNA TGTGCCAGTAGTGTTGAGAGGAGGGTCTCCTACAATGAGCAGTTCTTC.